The source of this T cell receptor (beta chain) is a study of human T cells and chemical hapten exposure. TCRdb recomputed calls from the RACE reads with MiXCR, one row per CDR3 protein. The sample has more than 300,000 distinct CDR3 sequences, less than 6.5% seen once. CDR3 length: 15 amino acids. The V and J ends lost 2 bases and 3 bases respectively, with 11 bases between them. Germline CDR1 and CDR2: LNHDA and SQIVND (reference sequence). Time point defined: pre-sensitization, week 0. Sample treatment: therapeutic diphenylcyclopropenone sensitization with weekly scalp DPC. The chain joins TRBV19 to TRBJ1-5, with unresolved D. This TCR derives from a woman aged 45-65 years with alopecia areata. Some clones in this sample may be carry-over from other donors' samples. This material consisted of whole blood, taken in connection with sensitization to the hapten diphenylcyclopropenone (DPC). In nucleotides, the CDR3 is TGTGCCAGTAGTATATCGAGGCCACTCAATCAGCCCCAGCATTTT. It is translated as CASSISRPLNQPQHF.